The TCR beta chain under discussion was sequenced for a study of T cell repertoires in cytomegalovirus infection. About the research overall: Public TCR beta signatures indicated both CMV infection and matching HLA type. General observations from the study: CMV-specific TCR beta clonotypes restricted by HLA-C dominated the ex vivo response. Summed frequency of public TCR beta families distinguished CMV carriers with the relevant HLA.

This clonotype has a count of ten or more. Its antigen is not known. TCRdb re-called the reads with MiXCR, one entry per CDR3 protein. This sample has 200,000 to 250,000 distinct CDR3 sequences, with around 6.4% found just once. CDR3 length: 15 amino acids. The V and J ends lost 5 bases and 6 bases respectively, with 21 bases between them. Germline V gene sequence: CDR1 DFQATT, CDR2 SNEGSKA (reference sequence). The chain is built from TRBV20-1 and TRBJ2-3; D unclear. The sequence derives from a human donor in good health (CMV status not recorded). Some clones in this sample may be carry-over from other donors' samples. Sequencing input: PBMCs. Here the CDR3 reads CSAQRRASLFDTQYF. CDR3 DNA sequence: TGCAGTGCTCAGAGGAGAGCATCCCTCTTTGATACGCAGTATTTT.